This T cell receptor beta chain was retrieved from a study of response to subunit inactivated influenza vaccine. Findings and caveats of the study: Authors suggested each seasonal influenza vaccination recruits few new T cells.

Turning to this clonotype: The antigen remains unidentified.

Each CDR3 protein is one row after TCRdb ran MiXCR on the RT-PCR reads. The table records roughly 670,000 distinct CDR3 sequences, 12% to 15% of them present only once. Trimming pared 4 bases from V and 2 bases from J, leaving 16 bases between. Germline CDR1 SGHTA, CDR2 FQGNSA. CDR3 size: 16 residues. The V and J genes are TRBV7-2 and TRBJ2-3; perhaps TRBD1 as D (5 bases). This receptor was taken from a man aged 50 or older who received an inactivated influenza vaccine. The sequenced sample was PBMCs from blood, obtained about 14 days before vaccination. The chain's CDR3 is CASSSSQGIFTDTQYF. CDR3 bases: TGTGCCAGCAGCTCGAGCCAGGGAATTTTCACAGATACGCAGTATTTT.